This passage covers 25 T cell receptor beta chains from one sample sequenced in a study of CD8 T cells in Susac syndrome. Reverse transcription used about 0.45 to 1 ug RNA and random hexamers. Each CDR3 protein is one row after TCRdb ran MiXCR on the immunoSEQ multiplex PCR reads. This table holds some 300,000 distinct CDR3 sequences, roughly 85% found once. The sequencing sample was made of CD8+ T cells from PBMCs. The receptors derive from a human donor with multiple sclerosis.

This chain joins TRBV19 and TRBJ2-3; 12 nucleotides match TRBD1. This CDR3 comprises 16 residues. V lost 5 bases and J lost 6; bases outside the gene matches: 9. Per germline, CDR1 LNHDA and CDR2 SQIVND (reference sequence). Here the CDR3 reads CASSASSGTGGDTQYF. The CDR3 bases are TGTGCCAGTAGTGCATCCTCCGGGACAGGGGGCGATACGCAGTATTTT.

Remarks on this clonotype: The CDR3 does not close with the conserved phenylalanine or tryptophan, likely indicating a read error. V usage is TRBV19 and J usage is TRBJ2-1; TRBD2 matches at 11 bases. CDR1 is LNHDA and CDR2 is SQIVND in the germline V gene (reference sequence). After removal of 1 base from V and 9 bases from J, the junction contained 5 bases not matched to a gene. The CDR3 loop spans 15 amino acids. CDR3 loop: CASSIGLAGGGEQFS. In DNA, the CDR3 is TGTGCCAGTAGTATAGGTCTAGCGGGAGGAGGTGAGCAGTTCTCC.

This chain joins TRBV7-2 and TRBJ2-7; no clear D gene. CDR3 length: 13 amino acids. V lost 3 bases and J lost 3, with 9 bases in between. Looked up from germline, CDR1 is SGHTA and CDR2 is FQGNSA. The CDR3 nucleotides read TGTGCCAGCAGCTTTTCGGCTAACTACGAGCAGTACTTC. Translation: CASSFSANYEQYF.

The chain recombines TRBV28 with TRBJ1-2, with TRBD1 matching 7 bases. Trimming took 4 bases from V and 5 from J; bases not matched to a gene: 22. This CDR3 spans 19 amino acids. The germline V gene encodes CDR1 MDHEN and CDR2 SYDVKM. This CDR3 reads CASSSLAGGAGPIRYGYTF. In DNA form, the CDR3 reads TGTGCCAGCAGTTCCCTAGCAGGGGGGGCAGGGCCGATTAGGTATGGCTACACCTTC.

This sequence joins TRBV28 and TRBJ2-7; 7 positions match TRBD1. The CDR3 runs to 12 residues. V shed 3 bases, J shed 10 bases, and the junction held 6 bases outside the gene matches. Per the germline V gene, CDR1 is MDHEN and CDR2 is SYDVKM. The CDR3: CASSFAGTDQYF. The CDR3 bases are TGTGCCAGCAGTTTCGCCGGGACAGACCAGTACTTC.

This clonotype was picked up one time. The chain is built from TRBV5-4 and TRBJ2-1; TRBD1 agrees at 8 bases. Looked up from germline, CDR1 is SGHNT and CDR2 is YYREEE (reference sequence). V shed 5 bases, J shed 4 bases, and the junction held 2 bases outside the gene matches. The CDR3 has 13 amino acids. CDR3 in DNA: TGTGCCAGCAGGACAGGGGAATACAATGAGCAGTTCTTC. Translating gives CASRTGEYNEQFF. Together with reference TRBV5-4 and TRBJ2-1, the CDR3 gives the full variable domain: ETGVTQSPTHLIKTRGQQVTLRCSSQSGHNTVSWYQQALGQGPQFIFQYYREEENGRGNFPPRFSGLQFPNYSSELNVNALELDDSALYLCASRTGEYNEQFFGPGTRLTVL.

This sequence joins TRBV5-4 and TRBJ2-6; 9 bases match TRBD2. The CDR3 extends over 19 amino acids. V trimming: 4 bases; J trimming: 0 bases; junction bases outside the gene matches: 11. Germline V lookup: CDR1 SGHNT, CDR2 YYREEE (reference sequence). In nucleotides, the CDR3 is TGTGCCAGCAGCCTATGGGGTAGCGGGAGTTACTCTGGGGCCAACGTCCTGACTTTC. This translates into CASSLWGSGSYSGANVLTF.

The chain carries TRBV4-1 and TRBJ2-1; D perhaps matches TRBD1 (5 bases). With 1 base removed from V and 4 bases from J, the gap between germline ends came to 14 bases. The V gene's germline CDR1 is MGHRA and CDR2 YSYEKL. CDR3 length equals 16 residues. The CDR3: CASSQGWGFAYNEQFF. The CDR3 DNA reads as TGCGCCAGCAGCCAAGGGTGGGGCTTTGCGTACAATGAGCAGTTCTTC.

The chain links TRBV7-6 to TRBJ2-7; D ambiguous. The CDR3 is made up of 15 amino acids. Germline CDR1 is SGHVS and CDR2 is FNYEAQ. The ends were cut back, 1 base at V and 2 bases at J, with 12 bases in the middle. DNA of the CDR3: TGTGCCAGCAGCTTAGAGAGCCGAAGTACCTACGAGCAGTACTTC. This sequence encodes CASSLESRSTYEQYF.

This clonotype has only one observation. The chain carries TRBV4-3 and TRBJ2-3; 8 bases map to TRBD2. CDR1 and CDR2 from the germline V gene are LGHNA and YSLEER. The CDR3 is 16 residues long. Trimming took 0 bases from V and 3 from J; bases not matched to a gene: 5. The CDR3 sequence is CASSQDHGRGTDTQYF. The DNA of the CDR3 is TGCGCCAGCAGCCAAGATCACGGGAGGGGGACAGATACGCAGTATTTT.

The V and J genes are TRBV4-1 and TRBJ2-7, with TRBD2 as a possible D gene (6 bases). The germline V and J ends were trimmed by 4 bases and 7 bases, with 20 bases remaining between them. This CDR3 has 15 residues. Germline V CDR1 and CDR2: MGHRA, YSYEKL. The CDR3 here is CASSRVVEGYGEQYF. CDR3 nucleotides: TGCGCCAGCAGCCGCGTAGTGGAGGGATACGGTGAGCAGTACTTC.

V and J are TRBV19 and TRBJ2-1; 10 nucleotides agree with TRBD2. This CDR3 region has 15 residues. V lost 3 bases, J lost 4 bases, and 3 bases stayed unmatched. Germline values: CDR1 LNHDA, CDR2 SQIVND (reference sequence). CDR3 DNA: TGTGCCAGTAGTATGGCTAGCGGGAGTTACAATGAGCAGTTCTTC. As protein: CASSMASGSYNEQFF.

The CDR3 DNA follows: TGTGCCAGCAGTGGTGAACAGCCCCAGCATTTT. Amino acid sequence: CASSGEQPQHF. The chain couples TRBV2 to TRBJ1-5; D is unclear. The CDR3 is 11 residues long. The V end lost 4 bases, the J end lost 7 bases, and 5 bases lay between the germline ends. From germline, CDR1 is SNHLY and CDR2 FYNNEI. Full variable domain (outside the CDR3, taken from reference TRBV2 and TRBJ1-5): EPEVTQTPSHQVTQMGQEVILRCVPISNHLYFYWYRQILGQKVEFLVSFYNNEISEKSEIFDDQFSVERPDGSNFTLKIRSTKLEDSAMYFCASSGEQPQHFGDGTRLSIL.

This clonotype occurred once. The CDR3 DNA is TGTGCCAGCAGTTCCACAGGGTTCCTTTACAATGAGCAGTTCTTC. It specifies CASSSTGFLYNEQFF. The chain couples TRBV6-2 or TRBV6-3 to TRBJ2-1, with D possibly TRBD1 on 6 matching bases. V lost 4 bases and J lost 4, with 14 bases in between. CDR1 is MNHEY and CDR2 is SVGEGT in the germline V gene. The CDR3 spans 15 residues.

The chain combines TRBV27 with TRBJ1-2; TRBD1 might be the D (6 bases). Trimming stripped 2 bases from V and 3 bases from J, with 13 bases between. The CDR3 contains 15 residues. Germline CDR1 is MNHEY and CDR2 is SMNVEV (reference sequence). Here the CDR3 reads CASSLGGALYYGYTF. As DNA, the CDR3 is TGTGCCAGCAGTTTAGGGGGGGCTCTTTACTATGGCTACACCTTC.

This clonotype appeared once. The V call is TRBV28, the J call TRBJ2-7; 11 nucleotides agree with TRBD1. The CDR3 is 15 amino acids. V shed 5 bases and J 6 bases; nucleotides not matched to a gene: 9. Germline CDR1 reads MDHEN; CDR2 reads SYDVKM. The CDR3 DNA is TGTGCCAGCAGTCTAACCGGGACAGGGGGTTCCGAGCAGTACTTC. This encodes CASSLTGTGGSEQYF. Drawing the rest from reference TRBV28 and TRBJ2-7, the complete variable domain is DVKVTQSSRYLVKRTGEKVFLECVQDMDHENMFWYRQDPGLGLRLIYFSYDVKMKEKGDIPEGYSVSREKKERFSLILESASTNQTSMYLCASSLTGTGGSEQYFGPGTRLTVT.

This chain links TRBV10-1 with TRBJ1-1, with 9 nucleotides matching TRBD1. Germline values: CDR1 WNHNN, CDR2 SYGVQD (reference sequence). The CDR3 consists of 15 residues. After removal of 7 bases from V and 1 base from J, the junction contained 7 bases not matched to a gene. The CDR3 DNA reads as TGCGCCAGCACGACTAACAGGGGGCCGAACACTGAAGCTTTCTTT. Translating gives CASTTNRGPNTEAFF.

V and J are TRBV28 and TRBJ1-4; the D is unclear. This CDR3 is 12 amino acids long. Germline CDR1 and CDR2: MDHEN and SYDVKM. Trimming took 5 bases from V and 5 from J, leaving 6 bases between them. As DNA, the CDR3 is TGTGCCAGCAGTACTGGGAATGAAAAACTGTTTTTT. Translating gives CASSTGNEKLFF.

The chain recombines TRBV4-1 with TRBJ2-1, with D uncertain. V was shortened by 2 bases and J by 10 bases, with 12 bases between the two germline ends. The CDR3 length is 13 residues. The germline CDR1 and CDR2 sequences are MGHRA and YSYEKL. CDR3: CASSQPGGREQFF. DNA of the CDR3: TGCGCCAGCAGCCAACCCGGCGGCCGGGAGCAGTTCTTC.

This clonotype was observed a single time. The J gene is TRBJ2-6, the V gene TRBV28; maybe TRBD1 (5 bases). CDR3 size: 15 residues. Germline values: CDR1 MDHEN, CDR2 SYDVKM. V was shortened by 3 bases and J by 2 bases, with 8 bases between the two germline ends. CDR3 DNA: TGTGCCAGCAGTTTCGACAGTCCTGGGGCCAACGTCCTGACTTTC. This sequence encodes CASSFDSPGANVLTF.

The table lists this clonotype with a count of one. The genes are TRBV7-9 and TRBJ2-5; either TRBD1 or TRBD2 may supply D (5 bases each). Germline V gene sequence: CDR1 SEHNR, CDR2 FQNEAQ (reference sequence). This CDR3 is 15 amino acids long. Trimming cost V 5 bases and J 4 bases, with 17 bases left between them. Here the CDR3 reads CASSPGRQGAETQYF. CDR3 in DNA: TGTGCCAGCAGCCCGGGTCGGCAGGGAGCAGAGACCCAGTACTTC.

The chain joins TRBV6-2 or TRBV6-3 to TRBJ1-1; D is uncertain. The CDR3 length is 13 residues. Per germline, CDR1 MNHEY and CDR2 SVGEGT. Trimming pared 7 bases from V and 6 bases from J, leaving 15 bases between. The CDR3 nucleotides read TGTGCCAGCACCGGACCGCCCGGGGCTGAAGCTTTCTTT. Translating it yields CASTGPPGAEAFF.

This clonotype appeared once. This CDR3 reads CASSQDAGMNTEAFF. DNA for the CDR3: TGTGCCAGCAGCCAGGATGCAGGGATGAACACTGAAGCTTTCTTT. The chain links TRBV5-5 to TRBJ1-1; D might be TRBD1 (5 bases). The CDR3 extends over 15 amino acids. Per germline, CDR1 SGHKS and CDR2 YYEKEE (reference sequence). Trimming stripped 4 bases from V and 0 bases from J, with 13 bases between.

The chain has TRBV2 and TRBJ2-7, with 7 nucleotides matching TRBD1. Germline V gene sequence: CDR1 SNHLY, CDR2 FYNNEI. CDR3 length: 13 residues. With V trimmed by 6 bases and J by 2 bases, 4 bases remained unmatched. The CDR3 sequence: CASRRGQTYEQYF. CDR3 DNA sequence: TGTGCCAGCAGGAGGGGGCAGACCTACGAGCAGTACTTC.

V is TRBV20-1 and J is TRBJ2-1, with 7 bases aligning to TRBD2. V gave up 3 bases and J gave up 3 bases; unmatched junction bases: 5. The germline gives CDR1 DFQATT, CDR2 SNEGSKA (reference sequence). The CDR3 is 14 amino acids. CDR3 amino acids: CSARSREDYNEQFF. The DNA for the CDR3 is TGCAGTGCTAGGTCCCGGGAGGACTACAATGAGCAGTTCTTC.